This T cell receptor beta chain was recovered during a study of shared clonotypes between healthy human individuals. Study results and limitations: Clonotypes shared by all four donors outscored non-shared clonotypes in generation probability.

Remarks on this clone: Its target is not known.

The assay was immunoSEQ multiplex PCR, and TCRdb's table has in-frame clones only and misses some. Here the sample spans about 2.3 million clones, 80% to 95% being singletons. Germline assignment: CDR1 SSHAT and CDR2 FNYEAQ (reference sequence). V gave up 1 base and J gave up 4 bases; unmatched junction bases: 5. This CDR3 is built from 15 residues. This receptor was identified in a man between 18 and 35 years old in good health. Some clones in this sample may be carry-over from other donors' samples. The material sequenced was naive CD4+ T cells from PBMCs. Subset of the sample: CD45RA+ positively selected. This chain connects TRBV7-7 to TRBJ2-5; TRBD2 agrees at 8 bases. The chain's CDR3 is CASSLGAGVSETQYF. CDR3 coding DNA: TGTGCCAGCAGCTTAGGAGCGGGAGTATCAGAGACCCAGTACTTC. Complete variable domain (other parts from reference TRBV7-7 and TRBJ2-5): GAGVSQSPRYKVTKRGQDVTLRCDPISSHATLYWYQQALGQGPEFLTYFNYEAQPDKSGLPSDRFSAERPEGSISTLTIQRTEQRDSAMYRCASSLGAGVSETQYFGPGTRLLVL.